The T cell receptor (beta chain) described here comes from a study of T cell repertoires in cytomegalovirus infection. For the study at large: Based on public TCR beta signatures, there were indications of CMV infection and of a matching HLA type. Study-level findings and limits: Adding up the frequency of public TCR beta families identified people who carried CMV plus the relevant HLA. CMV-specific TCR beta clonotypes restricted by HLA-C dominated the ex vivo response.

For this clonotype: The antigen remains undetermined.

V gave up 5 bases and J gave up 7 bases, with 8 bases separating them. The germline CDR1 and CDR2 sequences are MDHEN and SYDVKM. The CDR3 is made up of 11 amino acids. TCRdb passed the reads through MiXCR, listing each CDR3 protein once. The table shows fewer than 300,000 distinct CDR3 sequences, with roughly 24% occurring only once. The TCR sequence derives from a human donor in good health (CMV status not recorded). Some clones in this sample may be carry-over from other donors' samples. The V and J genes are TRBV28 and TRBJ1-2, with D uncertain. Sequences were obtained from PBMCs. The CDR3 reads CASSPPIGYTF. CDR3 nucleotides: TGTGCCAGCAGTCCCCCAATTGGCTACACCTTC.